What follows are 9 T cell receptor beta chains derived from one specimen sequenced in a study of patients and donors after allogeneic stem cell transplantation. TCRdb analysed the RT-PCR reads with MiXCR anew, one entry per CDR3 protein. This table has about 960,000 distinct CDR3 sequences, more than 15% appearing once. Material for sequencing was blood, either unsorted or a sorted T cell fraction (not recorded which). The receptors were gathered from a human donor who was either an allogeneic HSCT recipient or a stem cell or donor lymphocyte infusion donor (not recorded which). It is not recorded whose cells these are; they may come from a transplant donor.

This clonotype was seen a few times. The J gene is TRBJ2-2, the V gene TRBV5-1; possible D gene TRBD2, 6 bases. The ends were cut back, 2 bases at V and 6 bases at J, with 14 bases in the middle. CDR1 and CDR2 (germline): SGHRS, YFSETQ. The CDR3 has 15 residues. The DNA for the CDR3 is TGCGCCAGCAGCTTACATACAGGAGGGCCCGGGGAGCTGTTTTTT. Its protein product is CASSLHTGGPGELFF.

This clonotype was found a few times. The V and J genes are TRBV5-1 and TRBJ2-6; possibly TRBD2 for D (5 bases). Trimming shortened V by 5 bases and J by 3 bases, and 21 bases separated the two germline ends. The CDR3 consists of 18 residues. CDR1 SGHRS and CDR2 YFSETQ come from the germline V gene. The CDR3 DNA reads TGCGCCAGCAGTAGAGAGGTCTACCCCGGAGGTGGGGCCAACGTCCTGACTTTC. Encoded protein: CASSREVYPGGGANVLTF.

There are a few counts of this clonotype. CDR3 sequence: CASIVETVNTGELFF. The CDR3 region has the DNA TGTGCCAGCATTGTTGAGACAGTGAATACCGGGGAGCTGTTTTTT. The chain recombines TRBV2 with TRBJ2-2, with D perhaps matching TRBD1 (5 bases). The CDR3 is 15 amino acids. Germline values: CDR1 SNHLY, CDR2 FYNNEI. Trimming cost V 7 bases and J 5 bases, with 17 bases left between them.

For the CDR3, the DNA is TGTGCCAGCAGCTTTGGGGACACGAACACCGGGGAGCTGTTTTTT. Its protein is CASSFGDTNTGELFF. This chain uses TRBV7-9 with TRBJ2-2; D is perhaps TRBD1 (6 bases). The germline gives CDR1 SEHNR, CDR2 FQNEAQ (reference sequence). The CDR3 spans 15 residues. V was shortened by 3 bases and J by 0 bases, with 8 bases between the two germline ends.

This chain joins TRBV10-3 and TRBJ1-2; the D gene is possibly TRBD1 (6 bases). Germline V gene sequence: CDR1 ENHRY, CDR2 SYGVKD. The ends were cut back, 4 bases at V and 3 bases at J, with 12 bases in the middle. This CDR3 has 14 residues. CDR3 in amino acids: CAISVDSSYYGYTF. The CDR3 DNA sequence: TGTGCCATCAGTGTGGACAGTTCATACTATGGCTACACCTTC.

Written as DNA, the CDR3 is TGTGCCTGGAGTGGAGAACAGGGGGCTACTGAAGCTTTCTTT. Protein: CAWSGEQGATEAFF. The V call is TRBV30, the J call TRBJ1-1, with 9 bases matching TRBD1. CDR1 GTSNPN and CDR2 SVGIG come from the germline V gene (reference sequence). The V segment lost 1 base and the J segment 5 bases; nucleotides outside the gene matches: 5. The CDR3 extends over 14 amino acids.

The chain joins TRBV12-3 or TRBV12-4 to TRBJ1-1, with TRBD1 as a possible D gene (5 bases). V was cut by 3 bases and J by 6 bases, with 11 bases left in between. The CDR3 is 13 residues long. CDR3 loop: CASSLYGAAEAFF. In DNA, the CDR3 is TGTGCCAGCAGTTTGTATGGGGCCGCTGAAGCTTTCTTT.

This chain uses TRBV30 with TRBJ2-1, with D possibly TRBD2 on 5 matching bases. Germline V gene lookup returns CDR1 GTSNPN and CDR2 SVGIG (reference sequence). The V gene lost 1 base and the J gene lost 5 bases, with 21 bases spanning the gap. The CDR3 spans 17 residues. The CDR3 DNA reads as TGTGCCTGGAGTGATCGGTCGGGGAATCGTGCGCACAATGAGCAGTTCTTC. Residues: CAWSDRSGNRAHNEQFF.

This clonotype has ten or more counts. The CDR3 DNA reads as TGTGCCAGCACCTGGACAGCGAACACCGGGGAGCTGTTTTTT. Amino acids: CASTWTANTGELFF. The V gene is TRBV12-3 or TRBV12-4, the J gene TRBJ2-2, with D tentatively TRBD1 (6 bases). The CDR3 extends over 14 amino acids. Trimming shortened V by 7 bases and J by 0 bases, and 9 bases separated the two germline ends.